This T cell receptor beta chain originates from a study of blood T cell repertoires in COVID-19. Germline CDR1 and CDR2: MNHEY and SVGEGT. The CDR3 loop spans 16 amino acids. V gave up 0 bases and J gave up 5 bases, with 11 bases separating them. Repertoires were generated with immunoSEQ multiplex PCR, while TCRdb's copy carries only in-frame clones and drops some. The repertoire holds about 170,000 clones, with about 83% as singletons. The material sequenced was peripheral blood. V usage is TRBV6-2 or TRBV6-3 and J usage is TRBJ1-6; D uncertain. This sequence was found in a woman of 80 years or more with COVID-19, enrolled during active disease. CDR3 region: CASSYSQLRDNSPLHF. The CDR3 nucleotides are TGTGCCAGCAGTTACTCGCAACTGCGGGATAATTCACCCCTCCACTTT.